Below, 14 T cell receptor beta chains from the same sample are listed, as sequenced in a study of shared clonotypes between healthy human individuals. The repertoire was sequenced with immunoSEQ multiplex PCR; TCRdb's copy has only in-frame clones and lacks some. The table has about 1 million clones, approximately 68% seen once. Sequenced input: memory CD4+ T cells sorted from blood. Subset here: CD45RA-negative fraction. The source of these receptors is a man between 18 and 29 years old in good health.

The rearrangement joins TRBV2 to TRBJ2-6, with 8 bases lining up with TRBD2. In germline, CDR1 is SNHLY, CDR2 FYNNEI. The CDR3 loop spans 14 amino acids. J lost 4 bases, V lost 7 bases, and 3 bases had no gene match. CDR3 region: CASKAGAGANVLTF. The CDR3, as DNA: TGTGCCAGCAAAGCGGGGGCAGGGGCCAACGTCCTGACTTTC.

This clone was found many times. Here the CDR3 DNA reads TGCGCCAGCAGCTCGATGCCATCCACAGATACGCAGTATTTT. It encodes CASSSMPSTDTQYF. The chain is built from TRBV5-1 and TRBJ2-3, with no clear D. This CDR3 has 14 amino acids. Trimming stripped 3 bases from V and 2 bases from J, with 10 bases between. CDR1 and CDR2 (germline): SGHRS, YFSETQ. The variable domain in full, completed from reference TRBV5-1 and TRBJ2-3, reads KAGVTQTPRYLIKTRGQQVTLSCSPISGHRSVSWYQQTPGQGLQFLFEYFSETQRNKGNFPGRFSGRQFSNSRSEMNVSTLELGDSALYLCASSSMPSTDTQYFGPGTRLTVL.

The gene calls are TRBV29-1 and TRBJ2-6, with 7 bases that match TRBD1. This CDR3 has 14 residues. V lost 6 bases and J lost 0; bases outside the gene matches: 2. Germline V gene sequence: CDR1 SQVTM, CDR2 ANQGSEA. The CDR3 sequence is CSVGQYSGANVLTF. DNA of the CDR3: TGCAGCGTGGGACAGTACTCTGGGGCCAACGTCCTGACTTTC.

This clone was seen only a few times. The chain joins TRBV2 to TRBJ1-2; no clear D. The germline V gene has CDR1 SNHLY and CDR2 FYNNEI. This CDR3 region has 14 residues. Trimming removed 4 bases from V and 4 bases from J, with 13 bases in between. DNA of the CDR3: TGTGCCAGCAGTGCCCAGAGTTCCAGCTATGGCTACACCTTC. Amino acids: CASSAQSSSYGYTF. The variable domain in full, completed from reference TRBV2 and TRBJ1-2, reads EPEVTQTPSHQVTQMGQEVILRCVPISNHLYFYWYRQILGQKVEFLVSFYNNEISEKSEIFDDQFSVERPDGSNFTLKIRSTKLEDSAMYFCASSAQSSSYGYTFGSGTRLTVV.

V is TRBV7-2 and J is TRBJ1-1; D remains ambiguous. CDR1 and CDR2 from the germline V gene are SGHTA and FQGNSA. This CDR3 comprises 14 residues. Trimming took 2 bases from V and 4 from J, leaving 11 bases between them. The chain's CDR3 is CASSLNGGGTEAFF. The DNA for the CDR3 is TGTGCCAGCAGCTTAAACGGAGGAGGCACTGAAGCTTTCTTT.

The chain employs TRBV7-9 and TRBJ2-7; 7 bases agree with TRBD1. The germline V gene has CDR1 SEHNR and CDR2 FQNEAQ (reference sequence). The CDR3 extends over 15 amino acids. Trimming took 5 bases from V and 0 from J; bases not matched to a gene: 7. The CDR3 region has the DNA TGTGCCAGCAGCCGCGGCTCAGGGGGCTCCTACGAGCAGTACTTC. It encodes CASSRGSGGSYEQYF.

This chain uses TRBV7-3 with TRBJ1-2; D uncertain. The germline CDR1 and CDR2 sequences are SGHTA and FQGTGA. There are 13 residues in the CDR3. Trimming shortened V by 1 base and J by 7 bases, and 10 bases separated the two germline ends. The CDR3 protein is CASSLMYGGGYTF. The CDR3 bases are TGTGCCAGCAGCTTAATGTACGGAGGTGGCTACACCTTC.

This chain connects TRBV21-1 to TRBJ2-7. TRBV21-1 is flagged as a pseudogene. The CDR3 loop spans 15 amino acids. The CDR3 spells CASSLGPPPHYEQYF. The DNA of the CDR3 is TGTGCCAGCAGCCTGGGACCACCTCCCCATTACGAGCAGTACTTC.

V and J are TRBV21-1 and TRBJ2-1; the table's D call of TRBD1 was not tested on the DNA. TRBV21-1 is marked as a pseudogene. CDR3 size: 14 residues. The CDR3 DNA is TGTGCCAGGACATTCCCTCTGCAAAGGAATGAGCAGTTCTTC. Translating gives CARTFPLQRNEQFF.

This clone was counted between two and nine times. V usage is TRBV2 and J usage is TRBJ2-3, with 10 positions matching TRBD2. The V segment lost 3 bases and the J segment 5 bases; nucleotides outside the gene matches: 8. There are 16 residues in the CDR3. Germline V gene sequence: CDR1 SNHLY, CDR2 FYNNEI. Here the CDR3 DNA reads TGTGCCAGCAGTGAGGCTAGCGGGAGTATCGGAGATACGCAGTATTTT. Amino acids: CASSEASGSIGDTQYF.

The chain has TRBV30 and TRBJ1-3; tentative D call: TRBD1 (5 bases). Trimming removed 1 base from V and 0 bases from J, with 13 bases in between. The CDR3 has 16 residues. Germline values: CDR1 GTSNPN, CDR2 SVGIG (reference sequence). In DNA form, the CDR3 reads TGTGCCTGGAGTGGGGGACGGAGCTACTCTGGAAACACCATATATTTT. Its translation: CAWSGGRSYSGNTIYF.

V and J are TRBV18 and TRBJ1-1; D is undetermined. This CDR3 has 12 amino acids. The ends were cut back, 3 bases at V and 6 bases at J, with 8 bases in the middle. Germline lookup yields CDR1 KGHSH and CDR2 LQKENI. The CDR3 coding sequence is TGTGCCAGCTCACCCGAAGGTCCTGAAGCTTTCTTT. Translating gives CASSPEGPEAFF. Based on the CDR3 plus reference TRBV18 and TRBJ1-1, the full variable domain is NAGVMQNPRHLVRRRGQEARLRCSPMKGHSHVYWYRQLPEEGLKFMVYLQKENIIDESGMPKERFSAEFPKEGPSILRIQQVVRGDSAAYFCASSPEGPEAFFGQGTRLTVV.

V gene TRBV7-8 combines with J gene TRBJ2-3; 11 bases map to TRBD2. Germline V lookup: CDR1 SGHVS, CDR2 FQNEAQ. J gave up 0 bases and V 5 bases, and 10 bases lay outside the gene matches. CDR3 length equals 18 residues. CDR3 nucleotide sequence: TGTGCCAGCAGCCACTCGACTAGCGGGATGAAGAGCACAGATACGCAGTATTTT. Translation gives CASSHSTSGMKSTDTQYF.

The CDR3 here is CASGLEDRGLYEQYF. In DNA, the CDR3 is TGCGCCAGCGGATTGGAGGACAGGGGGCTGTACGAGCAGTACTTC. This sequence joins TRBV10-2 and TRBJ2-7, with 11 bases matching TRBD1. The length of the CDR3 is 15 residues. Unmatched junction bases numbered 10, after V lost 8 bases and J lost 4 bases. From germline, CDR1 is WSHSY and CDR2 SAAADI.